This TCR beta chain stems from a study of blood T cell repertoires in COVID-19. Study in general: In each case, the material was cDNA or gDNA derived from T cells, B-cell-depleted T cells, or PBMCs.

The ends were cut back, 1 base at V and 7 bases at J, with 14 bases in the middle. Germline CDR1 reads MDHEN; CDR2 reads SYDVKM. This CDR3 has 15 residues. The table came from immunoSEQ multiplex PCR; TCRdb's copy has only in-frame clones and leaves some out. The sample records just over 90,000 clones, 90% being singletons. Sample: peripheral blood. The gene calls are TRBV28 and TRBJ1-5; D might be TRBD1 (5 bases). The TCR sequence derives from a human donor with active COVID-19. The donor label of this sample is uncertain. CDR3 nucleotides: TGTGCCAGCAGTTTATTAGCCAGGGTCCGACAGCCCCAGCATTTT. Protein sequence: CASSLLARVRQPQHF.